A selection of T cell receptor beta chains follows, all from one sample in a study of OX40 agonist ivuxolimab in advanced cancers. The repertoire was sequenced with immunoSEQ multiplex PCR; TCRdb's copy has only in-frame clones and lacks some. The table records roughly 29,000 clones, roughly 84% of them present only once. The sample was CD4+ or CD8+ T cells sorted from blood, taken in a trial of the OX40 agonist ivuxolimab. The receptors stem from an adult with an advanced solid tumor such as melanoma, head and neck, liver or kidney cancer. Both conserved end residues are part of each CDR3. A D gene is named only where the DNA matches it firmly. A row's size may be missing; if present it is once, few, many or a size class.

j_call cdr3_length v_call clone_size d_call cdr3_nt cdr3_aa
TRBJ2-7 14 TRBV2 NA NA TGTGCCAGCAGTGAATCCGCAGCCGCCTACGAGCAGTACTTC CASSESAAAYEQYF
TRBJ1-3 15 TRBV14 NA TRBD1 TGTGCCAGCAGATCGACAGGGTACTCTGGAAACACCATATATTTT CASRSTGYSGNTIYF
TRBJ2-7 15 TRBV27 NA NA TGTGCCAGCAGCTTAACAGGTCCGGGCTTCTACGAGCAGTACTTC CASSLTGPGFYEQYF
TRBJ2-2 12 TRBV29-1 once NA TGCAGCGTTGCGGGGCACACCGGGGAGCTGTTTTTT CSVAGHTGELFF
TRBJ2-7 14 TRBV9 NA NA TGTGCCAGCAGCGTAGGTGGGGGGCTCTACGAGCAGTACTTC CASSVGGGLYEQYF
TRBJ1-5 13 TRBV11-2 NA NA TGTGCCAGCAGCGTCGGCACTAATCAGCCCCAGCATTTT CASSVGTNQPQHF
TRBJ2-3 14 TRBV2 NA NA TGTGCCATCGCCGGGGCCCGAAGCACAGATACGCAGTATTTT CAIAGARSTDTQYF
TRBJ2-7 14 TRBV7-6 NA TRBD1 TGTGCCAGCAGTCCCGGGACAGGGGTTTACGAGCAGTACTTC CASSPGTGVYEQYF
TRBJ1-6 14 TRBV27 NA TRBD1 TGTGCCAGCAGCCTACAGGGGTTCAATTCACCCCTCCACTTT CASSLQGFNSPLHF
TRBJ1-2 13 TRBV27 NA NA TGTGCCAGCAGTTTGAGTCAGGGTGGGGGCTACACCTTC CASSLSQGGGYTF
TRBJ2-1 18 TRBV10-3 NA NA TGTGCCATCAGTGAGTCAGGGCCCCCAGCAGGATCCTACAATGAGCAGTTCTTC CAISESGPPAGSYNEQFF
TRBJ1-1 13 TRBV2 few TRBD1 TGTGCCGGGGGACAGGGACCGAACACTGAAGCTTTCTTT CAGGQGPNTEAFF
TRBJ1-3 12 TRBV29-1 NA NA TGCAGCGTTGTAACAGATGGAAACACCATATATTTT CSVVTDGNTIYF
TRBJ2-1 15 TRBV5-4 NA TRBD2 TGTGCCAGCAGCCGCAGGGAGGGAACCTACAATGAGCAGTTCTTC CASSRREGTYNEQFF
TRBJ2-3 14 TRBV4-1 medium-sized NA TGCGCCAGCAGCCAATATGAAGGGACAGATACGCAGTATTTT CASSQYEGTDTQYF
TRBJ2-1 16 TRBV29-1 NA NA TGCAGCGTTGAAGATCGAAGACGGAGCTCCTACAATGAGCAGTTCTTC CSVEDRRRSSYNEQFF
TRBJ2-3 19 TRBV18 NA NA TGTGCCAGCTCACACCTTGAGGAGCGTATGATTCCTAGCACAGATACGCAGTATTTT CASSHLEERMIPSTDTQYF
TRBJ1-2 13 TRBV21-1 few NA TGTGCCAGCAGCAGGGGGGAGCCAGAATTGTCCACCTTC CASSRGEPELSTF
TRBJ1-2 13 TRBV6-5 NA TRBD1 TGTGCCAGCAGACAGGGGTCCAGCTATGGCTACACCTTC CASRQGSSYGYTF
TRBJ1-2 14 TRBV9 NA NA TGTGCCAGCAGCGTAGGGGGCAGTAACTATGGCTACACCTTC CASSVGGSNYGYTF
TRBJ1-2 13 TRBV11-2 NA NA TGTGCCAGCAGCTTGAGCGTGACCTATGGCTACACCTTC CASSLSVTYGYTF
TRBJ1-6 15 TRBV4-2 NA TRBD1 TGTGCCAGCAGCCAAGATTGGGACAGTAATTCACCCCTCCACTTT CASSQDWDSNSPLHF
TRBJ2-2 17 TRBV15 NA NA TGTGCCACCAGCAGAGATGGGGCAGGGAGAAGGACCGGGGAGCTGTTTTTT CATSRDGAGRRTGELFF
TRBJ2-2 14 TRBV6-5 NA NA TGTGCCAGCAGTTACGTCCAGAACACCGGGGAGCTGTTTTTT CASSYVQNTGELFF
TRBJ2-5 13 TRBV6-5 NA NA TGTGCCAGCAGTTACTCGGGGTGGGAGACCCAGTACTTC CASSYSGWETQYF
TRBJ2-1 18 TRBV7-6 NA TRBD2 TGTGCCAGCAGCTTACAGACTAGCGGGGGGACCCCCTACAATGAGCAGTTCTTC CASSLQTSGGTPYNEQFF
TRBJ2-3 11 TRBV5-4 NA NA TGTGCCAGCAGCTTCACAGATACGCAGTATTTT CASSFTDTQYF
TRBJ1-3 16 TRBV19 NA NA TGTGCCAGTAGTCTCGGACAGTACGGCTCTGGAAACACCATATATTTT CASSLGQYGSGNTIYF
TRBJ2-7 13 TRBV7-2 NA NA TGTGCCAGCAGCTTAGCGGTAGGTTACGAGCAGTACTTC CASSLAVGYEQYF
TRBJ1-5 15 TRBV7-3 few NA TGTGCCAGCAGCCGACACAGGGATAGCAATCAGCCCCAGCATTTT CASSRHRDSNQPQHF
TRBJ2-5 17 TRBV5-1 few TRBD2 TGCGCCAGCAGCTTTACTACAGGACTAGCGGGGCAAGAGACCCAGTACTTC CASSFTTGLAGQETQYF
TRBJ2-3 13 TRBV7-9 NA NA TGTGCCAGCAGCCCCGACTGGGGAGATACGCAGTATTTT CASSPDWGDTQYF
TRBJ2-7 15 TRBV10-2 NA TRBD1 TGCGCCACCGACGGCCGGGACAGCAGCTCCTACGAGCAGTACTTC CATDGRDSSSYEQYF
TRBJ2-5 14 TRBV7-6 once TRBD2 TGTGCCAGCAGCTTACTTGGCGGGGGTGAGACCCAGTACTTC CASSLLGGGETQYF
TRBJ1-1 14 TRBV29-1 NA NA TGCAGCTTATCTGCCCGGGGACGGTACACTGAAGCTTTCTTT CSLSARGRYTEAFF
TRBJ2-2 16 TRBV5-8 medium-sized NA TGTGCCAGCAGCTCCTCCGGGCCATTTCACACCGGGGAGCTGTTTTTT CASSSSGPFHTGELFF
TRBJ2-7 15 TRBV7-2 NA TRBD2 TGTGCCAGCAGCTTCGGACTAGCGGGGGGCTACGAGCAGTACTTC CASSFGLAGGYEQYF
TRBJ1-3 12 TRBV11-2 NA TRBD1 TGTGCCACCTTGACAGGGGGAAACACCATATATTTT CATLTGGNTIYF
TRBJ2-3 16 TRBV11-3 NA TRBD2 TGTGCCAGCAGCTACGGGACTAGCGGAAGCACAGATACGCAGTATTTT CASSYGTSGSTDTQYF
TRBJ2-3 16 TRBV7-9 NA TRBD1 TGTGCCAGCAGCTTAGCCGGGACAGGGAGGACAGATACGCAGTATTTT CASSLAGTGRTDTQYF
TRBJ2-5 14 TRBV6-5 NA TRBD2 TGTGCCAGCAGTTACGCGACTAGCGGCGAGACCCAGTACTTC CASSYATSGETQYF
TRBJ2-1 17 TRBV7-6 NA NA TGTGCCAGCAGCTTAGCGGGCGGGACGAGCTCCTACAATGAGCAGTTCTTC CASSLAGGTSSYNEQFF
TRBJ2-4 15 TRBV4-3 NA TRBD1 TGCGCCAGCAGCCGGAACAGGGGGTCAGGAAACATTCAGTACTTC CASSRNRGSGNIQYF
TRBJ2-3 11 TRBV5-4 few NA TGTGCCAGCAGCTTGAGAGGGGAATTGTATTTT CASSLRGELYF
TRBJ1-1 13 TRBV6-5 NA NA TGTGCCAGCAGTTACGGGGCAGTAGATGAAGCTTTCTTT CASSYGAVDEAFF